A selection of T cell receptor beta chains follows, all from one sample in a study of patients and donors after allogeneic stem cell transplantation. Each CDR3 protein gets one entry after TCRdb re-called the RT-PCR reads with MiXCR. The sample holds some 1,800 distinct CDR3 sequences, approximately 23% seen once. Sequenced material: blood, either unsorted or a sorted T cell fraction (not recorded which). Receptors originate from a human donor who was either an allogeneic HSCT recipient or a stem cell or donor lymphocyte infusion donor (not recorded which). It is not recorded whose cells these are; they may come from a transplant donor. Each CDR3 is given with its conserved first and last residue. A D gene is named only where the DNA matches it firmly. Part of the rows lack a size; the others show once, few, many or a class for expanded clones.

d_call	v_call	j_call	clone_size	cdr3_aa	cdr3_nt
NA	TRBV5-1	TRBJ1-2	few	CASSPDGANYGYTF	TGCGCCAGCAGCCCGGACGGCGCTAACTATGGCTACACCTTC
NA	TRBV4-1	TRBJ1-1	NA	CASSQVVESTEAFF	TGCGCCAGCAGCCAAGTTGTGGAGAGCACTGAAGCTTTCTTT
NA	TRBV12-3/TRBV12-4	TRBJ2-1	NA	CASSVRSLTDNEQFF	TGTGCCAGCAGCGTACGGAGCTTAACTGACAATGAGCAGTTCTTC
NA	TRBV10-3	TRBJ1-5	NA	CAISDGVWGNQPQHF	TGTGCCATCAGTGACGGGGTTTGGGGAAATCAGCCCCAGCATTTT
NA	TRBV5-1	TRBJ2-2	few	CASSLGQTNTGELFF	TGCGCCAGCAGCTTGGGCCAGACAAACACCGGGGAGCTGTTTTTT
NA	TRBV29-1	TRBJ2-5	large	CSVEPVGETQYF	TGCAGCGTTGAACCGGTCGGGGAGACCCAGTACTTC
TRBD2	TRBV5-6	TRBJ2-1	NA	CASSLGKRGGTYNEQFF	TGTGCCAGCAGCTTGGGTAAGCGGGGGGGCACCTACAATGAGCAGTTCTTC
NA	TRBV27	TRBJ2-7	NA	CASSLKGDGAYEQYF	TGTGCCAGCAGTTTAAAGGGGGACGGAGCCTACGAGCAGTACTTC
NA	TRBV5-1	TRBJ2-7	NA	CASGAGDEQYF	TGCGCCAGCGGGGCAGGGGACGAGCAGTACTTC
NA	TRBV12-3/TRBV12-4	TRBJ1-2	few	CASSSGTDKGNYGYTF	TGTGCCAGCAGTTCCGGGACGGACAAGGGCAACTATGGCTACACCTTC
TRBD2	TRBV7-8	TRBJ2-5	NA	CASSLGLAVTQETQYF	TGTGCCAGCAGCTTGGGACTAGCGGTGACCCAAGAGACCCAGTACTTC
TRBD1	TRBV10-3	TRBJ1-1	few	CAISPKGQSATEAFF	TGTGCCATCAGTCCGAAGGGACAGTCGGCCACTGAAGCTTTCTTT
NA	TRBV6-1	TRBJ1-5	NA	CASSSMANQPQHF	TGTGCCAGCAGCTCCATGGCCAATCAGCCCCAGCATTTT
TRBD1	TRBV10-3	TRBJ1-2	NA	CAIGTGGGNGYTF	TGTGCCATAGGGACAGGGGGCGGCAATGGCTACACCTTC
NA	TRBV13	TRBJ1-3	NA	CASSFGESGNTIYF	TGTGCCAGCAGCTTTGGGGAATCGGGAAACACCATATATTTT
NA	TRBV7-9	TRBJ2-2	NA	CASSHDSNTGELFF	TGTGCCAGCAGCCACGACAGTAACACCGGGGAGCTGTTTTTT